The following is a T cell receptor (beta chain) sequence with its context. Per the germline V gene, CDR1 is LNHDA and CDR2 is SQIVND (reference sequence). This CDR3 is 14 amino acids long. Trimming stripped 4 bases from V and 2 bases from J, with 11 bases between. The data are from a study of OX40 agonist ivuxolimab in advanced cancers. Profiling relied on immunoSEQ multiplex PCR, and the TCRdb table lists in-frame clones only, not all of them. The sample includes fewer than 100,000 clones, about 86% of them seen just once. Sequenced material: CD4+ or CD8+ T cells sorted from blood, taken in a trial of the OX40 agonist ivuxolimab. The genes are TRBV19 and TRBJ1-2; D call uncertain. The receptor's source is an adult with an advanced solid tumor such as melanoma, head and neck, liver or kidney cancer. The CDR3 protein is CASSTRTENYGYTF. The CDR3 DNA sequence: TGTGCCAGTAGTACCCGGACTGAAAACTATGGCTACACCTTC.